This T cell receptor (beta chain) was found in a study of blood T cell repertoires in COVID-19. Original analysis: Amplification from reference gene primers served as the basis for estimated nucleated cell counts. The data were produced by immunoSEQ multiplex PCR, yet TCRdb's version contains in-frame clones alone and is incomplete. The V and J calls and clone size come from that table; D and trimming were worked out from the DNA. The data contain 170,000 or so clones, roughly 87% of them singletons. Donors in Cohort 3 counted as recovered after two negative PCRs, clearance, or symptom resolution. The sequence derives from a woman between 50 and 59 years old who had recovered from COVID-19. The sequencing sample was made of PBMCs or T cells enriched from blood (not recorded which).

The CDR3 spells CASSLFRPGQGAYEQYF. In nucleotides, the CDR3 is TGTGCCAGCAGCTTATTTCGTCCCGGACAGGGGGCTTACGAGCAGTACTTC. The chain recombines TRBV7-9 with TRBJ2-7; 11 bases map to TRBD1. CDR1 SEHNR and CDR2 FQNEAQ come from the germline V gene (reference sequence). The CDR3 is 17 residues long. Germline trimming cut 2 bases from V and 4 bases from J; bases unmatched to any gene: 10.